These 30 T cell receptor beta chains came from one sample sequenced in a study of blood T cell repertoires in COVID-19. The assay was immunoSEQ multiplex PCR, and TCRdb's table has in-frame clones only and misses some. The sample yields hundreds of thousands of clones, about 85% seen once. Input material: peripheral blood. Receptors were obtained from a woman of 80 years or more with acute or convalescent COVID-19.

This clone was recorded once. The CDR3 spells CASSFATGGADTQYF. The CDR3 DNA is TGTGCCAGCAGCTTCGCGACAGGGGGCGCGGATACGCAGTATTTT. The genes are TRBV7-2 and TRBJ2-3; 10 bases map to TRBD1. In germline, CDR1 is SGHTA, CDR2 FQGNSA. The CDR3 loop spans 15 amino acids. V was clipped by 3 bases and J by 6 bases; unmatched bases: 6.

This sequence joins TRBV6-1 and TRBJ1-2; TRBD1 matches at 7 bases. Trimming at V came to 3 bases and at J to 7 bases, leaving 8 bases not matched to a gene. This CDR3 region has 14 residues. Germline CDR1 and CDR2: MNHNS and SASEGT. Written as DNA, the CDR3 is TGTGCCAGCAGTGATGACAGGGCCTTTGGTGGCTACACCTTC. It encodes CASSDDRAFGGYTF.

This clone was seen only a few times. The gene calls are TRBV15 and TRBJ1-2, with TRBD1 as a possible D gene (6 bases). Germline V gene sequence: CDR1 LNHNV, CDR2 YYDKDF (reference sequence). The CDR3 totals 13 residues. V lost 9 bases and J lost 6, with 17 bases in between. CDR3 bases: TGTGCCACGGGGAGGGGGGCCGACCATGGCTACACCTTC. This codes for CATGRGADHGYTF. The variable domain in full, completed from reference TRBV15 and TRBJ1-2, reads DAMVIQNPRYQVTQFGKPVTLSCSQTLNHNVMYWYQQKSSQAPKLLFHYYDKDFNNEADTPDNFQSRRPNTSFCFLDIRSPGLGDTAMYLCATGRGADHGYTFGSGTRLTVV.

The rearrangement uses TRBV5-5 and TRBJ2-4; 7 nucleotides match TRBD1. CDR3 length: 15 amino acids. V shed 3 bases and J 1 base; nucleotides not matched to a gene: 4. Per the germline V gene, CDR1 is SGHKS and CDR2 is YYEKEE (reference sequence). CDR3 amino acids: CASSSIQGAKNIQYF. As DNA, the CDR3 is TGTGCCAGCAGCTCCATACAGGGGGCCAAAAACATTCAGTACTTC.

The V gene is TRBV5-1, the J gene TRBJ1-2, with 9 nucleotides matching TRBD1. Per the germline V gene, CDR1 is SGHRS and CDR2 is YFSETQ. V dropped 4 bases and J dropped 10; count of bases not matched to a gene: 11. The CDR3 sequence is 14 residues long. CDR3 in amino acids: CASSETQGAFVYTF. The CDR3 DNA follows: TGCGCCAGCAGCGAAACACAGGGGGCCTTTGTCTACACCTTC.

V and J are TRBV7-7 and TRBJ2-1; no definite D call. The V end lost 2 bases, the J end lost 6 bases, and 14 bases lay between the germline ends. The length of the CDR3 is 15 residues. The V gene's germline CDR1 is SSHAT and CDR2 FNYEAQ (reference sequence). The CDR3 region has the DNA TGTGCCAGCAGCTTAACCTCCTCAGTGGTCAATGAGCAGTTCTTC. It is translated as CASSLTSSVVNEQFF.

The chain couples TRBV3-1 (or the pseudogene TRBV3-2) to TRBJ2-1; D is perhaps TRBD2 (6 bases). V was cut by 1 base and J by 2 bases, with 12 bases left in between. CDR3 length: 16 residues. Per germline, CDR1 LGHDT and CDR2 YNNKEL (reference sequence). The CDR3 region has the DNA TGTGCCAGCAGCCAAGCCGGGACTCCTGCCTACAATGAGCAGTTCTTC. Translated, it gives CASSQAGTPAYNEQFF.

Concerning this clone: The conserved phenylalanine or tryptophan is not found at the CDR3 terminus, so this likely reflects a read error. The DNA is left out, because the CDR3 cannot be placed on it with certainty; the CDR3 is given as TCRdb lists it. The J gene is TRBJ1-1, the V gene TRBV5-6. Termini included, the CDR3 measures 10 amino acids. Germline-derived CDR1 and CDR2 are SGHDT and YYEEEE. The CDR3 spells CASSNRPGIS.

The gene calls are TRBV6-6 and TRBJ1-6; the D is unclear. This CDR3 has 15 amino acids. The V gene lost 6 bases and the J gene lost 10 bases, with 19 bases spanning the gap. Germline CDR1 is MNHNY and CDR2 is SVGAGI (reference sequence). CDR3: CASRHGRGENSPLHF. The CDR3 bases are TGTGCCAGCAGACACGGACGGGGTGAGAACTCACCCCTCCACTTT.

CDR3 bases: TGCGCCAGCACCATTTCAGGGGGCACTGAAGCTTTCTTT. Amino acid sequence: CASTISGGTEAFF. The gene calls are TRBV5-1 and TRBJ1-1; 7 bases match TRBD1. Trimming at V came to 6 bases and at J to 4 bases, leaving 6 bases not matched to a gene. From germline, CDR1 is SGHRS and CDR2 YFSETQ. The CDR3 is 13 amino acids.

V is TRBV9 and J is TRBJ2-1; perhaps TRBD2 as D (5 bases). Trimming removed 2 bases from V and 4 bases from J, with 10 bases in between. The CDR3 runs 14 residues. Per germline, CDR1 SGDLS and CDR2 YYNGEE. The CDR3 sequence is CASSVSGLYNEQFF. The CDR3 DNA follows: TGTGCCAGCAGCGTCTCCGGACTGTACAATGAGCAGTTCTTC.

The chain is built from TRBV11-2 and TRBJ2-7; the match to TRBD2 covers 9 bases. CDR1 is SGHAT, CDR2 FQNNGV, per germline. This CDR3 has 16 amino acids. With V trimmed by 2 bases and J by 4 bases, 9 bases remained unmatched. The DNA for the CDR3 is TGTGCCAGCAGCTTACGGGGTAGCGGGGGAAAATACGAGCAGTACTTC. It specifies CASSLRGSGGKYEQYF.

The chain has TRBV29-1 and TRBJ1-6; 7 nucleotides match TRBD1. The CDR3 loop spans 13 amino acids. V lost 5 bases, J lost 5 bases, and 3 bases stayed unmatched. Germline V CDR1 and CDR2: SQVTM, ANQGSEA. DNA for the CDR3: TGCAGCGTTCGGGACAGAAATAATTCACCCCTCCACTTT. Translation gives CSVRDRNNSPLHF.

The J gene is TRBJ2-1, the V gene TRBV28, with 12 bases matching TRBD2. The CDR3 runs 17 residues. After removal of 6 bases from V and 12 bases from J, the junction contained 18 bases not matched to a gene. Germline V lookup: CDR1 MDHEN, CDR2 SYDVKM. The CDR3 bases are TGTGCCAGCAGCCAAACTAGCGGGAGGACTGATACGTGGCGGCAGTTCTTC. This sequence encodes CASSQTSGRTDTWRQFF.

This chain links TRBV7-8 with TRBJ1-4, with D uncertain. The CDR3 extends over 14 amino acids. CDR1 and CDR2 from the germline V gene are SGHVS and FQNEAQ. V was pared by 3 bases and J by 4 bases, with 9 bases between. CDR3 sequence reads: CASSLGGSNEKLFF. CDR3 DNA: TGTGCCAGCAGCTTGGGAGGGAGTAATGAAAAACTGTTTTTT.

The genes are TRBV30 and TRBJ2-7; TRBD1 agrees at 7 bases. Germline V lookup: CDR1 GTSNPN, CDR2 SVGIG (reference sequence). The V segment lost 2 bases and the J segment 3 bases; nucleotides outside the gene matches: 7. The CDR3 has 14 amino acids. CDR3 protein: CAWSTSGGIYEQYF. CDR3 in DNA: TGTGCCTGGAGTACGTCAGGGGGTATCTACGAGCAGTACTTC.

The chain combines TRBV5-6 with TRBJ2-7, with no clear D. Trimming left V 0 bases short and J 5 bases short, with 12 bases between. The CDR3 has 14 residues. Germline V lookup: CDR1 SGHDT, CDR2 YYEEEE. In DNA form, the CDR3 reads TGTGCCAGCAGCTTGGGCACTCGGTATGACGAGCAGTACTTC. Translating it yields CASSLGTRYDEQYF.

The chain employs TRBV5-4 and TRBJ1-1; 8 bases line up with TRBD1. Germline CDR1 is SGHNT and CDR2 is YYREEE (reference sequence). The CDR3 consists of 15 residues. V lost 0 bases, J lost 5 bases, and 6 bases stayed unmatched. CDR3 DNA sequence: TGTGCCAGCAGCTTGGCCGGACAGGGAGGGACTGAAGCTTTCTTT. Translation: CASSLAGQGGTEAFF.

The table lists this clone with a count of one. V gene TRBV15 combines with J gene TRBJ1-4; a possible D gene is TRBD1 (5 bases). The V end lost 0 bases, the J end lost 4 bases, and 9 bases lay between the germline ends. The CDR3 extends over 15 amino acids. The germline V gene has CDR1 LNHNV and CDR2 YYDKDF (reference sequence). CDR3 nucleotides: TGTGCCACCAGCAGAGAAAGGGGCGTTAATGAAAAACTGTTTTTT. Residues: CATSRERGVNEKLFF.

The chain couples TRBV7-3 to TRBJ2-2; 11 bases align to TRBD2. Germline CDR1 SGHTA, CDR2 FQGTGA. V lost 6 bases, J lost 4 bases, and 4 bases stayed unmatched. CDR3 size: 15 residues. The CDR3 region is CASRLGTSGTGELFF. Written as DNA, the CDR3 is TGTGCCAGCAGACTAGGGACTAGCGGCACCGGGGAGCTGTTTTTT.

V gene TRBV5-1 combines with J gene TRBJ1-2; D is undetermined. Trimming left V 4 bases short and J 1 base short, with 14 bases between. The CDR3 extends over 15 amino acids. In germline, CDR1 is SGHRS, CDR2 YFSETQ. CDR3 amino acids: CASSPGRSLNYGYTF. In nucleotides, the CDR3 is TGCGCCAGCAGCCCCGGGAGGTCTCTTAACTATGGCTACACCTTC.

This clone was seen only once. This chain uses TRBV7-9 with TRBJ1-6, with D perhaps TRBD1 (5 bases). This CDR3 spans 14 amino acids. V was shortened by 5 bases and J by 5 bases, with 10 bases between the two germline ends. Germline CDR1 SEHNR, CDR2 FQNEAQ (reference sequence). Here the CDR3 reads CASSPGLDNSPLHF. The CDR3 DNA sequence: TGTGCCAGCAGCCCAGGGTTGGATAATTCACCCCTCCACTTT. The whole variable domain, filled in from reference TRBV7-9 and TRBJ1-6, reads DTGVSQNPRHKITKRGQNVTFRCDPISEHNRLYWYRQTLGQGPEFLTYFQNEAQLEKSRLLSDRFSAERPKGSFSTLEIQRTEQGDSAMYLCASSPGLDNSPLHFGNGTRLTVT.

The chain recombines TRBV6-1 with TRBJ1-2; 7 bases fit TRBD1. The CDR3 totals 13 residues. The germline CDR1 and CDR2 sequences are MNHNS and SASEGT. V dropped 5 bases and J dropped 4; count of bases not matched to a gene: 4. The CDR3 region is CASSSTGSYGYTF. CDR3 DNA: TGTGCCAGCAGTTCGACAGGGAGCTATGGCTACACCTTC.

The CDR3 coding sequence is TGTGCCAGCAGTTACAGGCAGGGCCAAGAGACCCAGTACTTC. This translates into CASSYRQGQETQYF. The chain is built from TRBV6-6 and TRBJ2-5; D possibly corresponds to TRBD1 (5 bases). The CDR3 totals 14 residues. Germline-derived CDR1 and CDR2 are MNHNY and SVGAGI (reference sequence). V was shortened by 2 bases and J by 1 base, with 8 bases between the two germline ends.

This chain uses TRBV30 with TRBJ2-1; a weak D match, TRBD2 (7 bases). This CDR3 has 14 amino acids. V dropped 2 bases and J dropped 7 bases, with 15 bases sitting between them. Germline lookup yields CDR1 GTSNPN and CDR2 SVGIG (reference sequence). As DNA, the CDR3 is TGTGCCTGGAGTAGGGGGGGGAGGAGGAATGAGCAGTTCTTC. Amino acid sequence: CAWSRGGRRNEQFF.

The chain couples TRBV7-9 to TRBJ1-1, with D possibly TRBD1 on 5 matching bases. The CDR3 has 13 residues. V lost 3 bases to trimming and J lost 3 bases, with 8 bases between them. Germline V gene lookup returns CDR1 SEHNR and CDR2 FQNEAQ (reference sequence). The CDR3 reads CASSLEGHTEAFF. CDR3 bases: TGTGCCAGCAGCTTGGAGGGGCACACTGAAGCTTTCTTT.

In this sample, this clone turned up a few times. The V and J genes are TRBV6-5 and TRBJ2-5, with 10 bases fitting TRBD2. V trimming: 7 bases; J trimming: 10 bases; junction bases outside the gene matches: 12. The CDR3 spans 14 residues. Germline assignment: CDR1 MNHEY and CDR2 SVGAGI. The CDR3 DNA reads as TGTGCCAGCACCCCGGCTAGCGGGGGACGGGACCAGTACTTC. This sequence encodes CASTPASGGRDQYF.

The J gene is TRBJ2-7, the V gene TRBV2; D perhaps matches TRBD1 (6 bases). The CDR3 totals 14 residues. Trimming stripped 2 bases from V and 2 bases from J, with 10 bases between. Germline V gene data show CDR1 as SNHLY and CDR2 as FYNNEI. CDR3 region: CASSERTAAYEQYF. The CDR3 DNA sequence: TGTGCCAGCAGTGAAAGGACAGCTGCCTACGAGCAGTACTTC.

The rearrangement uses TRBV5-8 and TRBJ1-2, with 10 bases that match TRBD1. This CDR3 has 15 amino acids. The trim removed 2 bases at V and 5 bases at J, leaving 6 bases unmatched. Looked up from germline, CDR1 is SGHTS and CDR2 is YDEGEE. Here the CDR3 DNA reads TGTGCCAGCAGCTTACGGACAGGGGGAGGATATGGCTACACCTTC. Translated, it gives CASSLRTGGGYGYTF.

The chain couples TRBV10-2 to TRBJ1-6; D call uncertain. The CDR3 contains 16 residues. Germline CDR1 WSHSY, CDR2 SAAADI. V was pared by 6 bases and J by 4 bases, with 16 bases between. The CDR3 nucleotides read TGCGCCAGCAGCGTGATACCGGGTCAATATAATTCACCCCTCCACTTT. Protein product: CASSVIPGQYNSPLHF.